Listed here is a single T cell receptor (beta chain). The antigen remains undetermined. This sample stems from a study of cytomegalovirus exposure and HLA in healthy donors. Whole-study context: There were fewer than 130 million unique TCR beta sequences, drawn from approximately 190 million T cells, in an earlier analysis. Among the 400 or so donors who were genotyped, around 77% fell in the genetic ancestry cluster that is associated with self-reported Caucasian donors. Points from the study as a whole: A later analysis associated roughly 15,000 TCR beta sequences with HLA alleles at a 0.05 false discovery rate. It was 164 TCR beta chains that were listed as cytomegalovirus-associated.

The V gene end was trimmed by 11 bases and the J gene end by 4 bases; junction bases not matched to a gene: 16. CDR1 is MNHNY and CDR2 is SVGAGI in the germline V gene (reference sequence). This CDR3 is 15 amino acids long. PCR employed 60 Vbeta and 13 Jbeta primers. Repertoires were generated with immunoSEQ multiplex PCR, while TCRdb's copy carries only in-frame clones and drops some. Here the sample table reports approximately 110,000 clones. The gene calls are TRBV6-6 and TRBJ1-1, with 7 bases identical to TRBD1. The sequenced material came from PBMCs. The sequence came from a man over 45 in good health and CMV-seronegative. CDR3 residues: CASGEGRGKLTEAFF. In DNA, the CDR3 is TGTGCCTCCGGCGAGGGCAGGGGGAAACTCACTGAAGCTTTCTTT.